Listed here are 2 T cell receptor beta chains from one sample, sequenced in a study of T cells in localized non-small cell lung cancer. Using immunoSEQ multiplex PCR, the repertoire was profiled, and TCRdb retains in-frame clones only, with some absent. This sample yields around 140,000 clones, of which 70% to 90% are seen a single time; 1.5% to 2% belongs to the top ten. The material was peripheral blood, obtained before any cancer treatment. The receptors come from a female donor over 55 with stage I lung adenocarcinoma.

J is TRBJ1-1 and V is TRBV2; possible D gene TRBD1, 6 bases. CDR3 length: 12 amino acids. Germline V CDR1 and CDR2: SNHLY, FYNNEI. V was cut by 6 bases and J by 6 bases, with 11 bases left in between. CDR3: CASSPTGSEAFF. Here the CDR3 DNA reads TGTGCCAGCAGCCCTACAGGGTCTGAAGCTTTCTTT. Complete variable domain (other parts from reference TRBV2 and TRBJ1-1): EPEVTQTPSHQVTQMGQEVILRCVPISNHLYFYWYRQILGQKVEFLVSFYNNEISEKSEIFDDQFSVERPDGSNFTLKIRSTKLEDSAMYFCASSPTGSEAFFGQGTRLTVV.

The chain joins TRBV7-9 to TRBJ2-3; 16 nucleotides match TRBD2. Trimming at V came to 3 bases and at J to 4 bases, leaving 1 base not matched to a gene. The germline gives CDR1 SEHNR, CDR2 FQNEAQ (reference sequence). CDR3 size: 16 residues. The CDR3 spells CASSFGTSGRADTQYF. CDR3 bases: TGTGCCAGCAGCTTCGGGACTAGCGGGAGGGCAGATACGCAGTATTTT.